This T cell receptor (beta chain) was found in a study of blood T cells in healthy people across ages. General study findings and limits: Among T cells, TCR beta diversity per million cells dropped roughly linearly as age rose. With donor CMV status unknown, expanded clonotype changes were possibly confounded. Higher naive T cell percentage went strongly together with higher TCR beta diversity.

Germline values: CDR1 LNHDA, CDR2 SQIVND (reference sequence). The CDR3 totals 15 residues. Trimming took 5 bases from V and 2 from J; bases not matched to a gene: 6. All donors came from Russia, were Caucasian and healthy, and spanned ages about 6 to 95. A note on this clonotype: Its antigen is unidentified.

A second PCR, run for about 6 to 12 cycles, used a sample-barcoded 5' primer plus a J-beta primer mix. TCRdb redid the calling of the 5' RACE reads with MiXCR, one entry per CDR3 protein. The table shows around 1,800,000 distinct CDR3 sequences, with 35% to 50% occurring only once. The chain carries TRBV19 and TRBJ2-3; TRBD1 matches 8 bases. The specimen was blood. The TCR comes from a human donor in good health. This chain's CDR3 is CASSVQGAYTDTQYF. The CDR3 bases are TGTGCCAGTAGTGTGCAGGGGGCTTACACAGATACGCAGTATTTT. Full variable domain (missing parts from reference TRBV19 and TRBJ2-3): DGGITQSPKYLFRKEGQNVTLSCEQNLNHDAMYWYRQDPGQGLRLIYYSQIVNDFQKGDIAEGYSVSREKKESFPLTVTSAQKNPTAFYLCASSVQGAYTDTQYFGPGTRLTVL.